These 10 T cell receptor beta chains share one sample of origin, sequenced in a study of T cell responses to AZD1222 COVID-19 vaccine. Measured with immunoSEQ multiplex PCR; TCRdb has only the in-frame clones, and not every one. Counted here are roughly 120,000 clones, about nine tenths occurring once; the ten biggest clones make up approximately 5.2%. The input for sequencing was peripheral blood, taken on day 0 of AZD1222 vaccination. Receptor source: an adult in good health.

The chain has TRBV4-1 and TRBJ1-5; no clear D. The V gene's germline CDR1 is MGHRA and CDR2 YSYEKL. The CDR3 consists of 15 residues. V lost 2 bases and J lost 1, with 9 bases in between. CDR3 loop: CASSQHGGSNQPQHF. Here the CDR3 DNA reads TGCGCCAGCAGCCAACACGGTGGGAGCAATCAGCCCCAGCATTTT.

The chain is built from TRBV5-6 and TRBJ2-5, with a possible D match to TRBD2 (6 bases). The ends were cut back, 5 bases at V and 5 bases at J, with 16 bases in the middle. Per the germline V gene, CDR1 is SGHDT and CDR2 is YYEEEE. This CDR3 is 14 amino acids long. The CDR3 coding sequence is TGTGCCAGCAGTTCCTGGGAGGTCAGGGAGACCCAGTACTTC. Amino acid sequence: CASSSWEVRETQYF.

The chain combines TRBV9 with TRBJ2-3, with 8 bases fitting TRBD2. CDR1 is SGDLS and CDR2 is YYNGEE in the germline V gene. The CDR3 is 16 residues long. V shed 4 bases, J shed 5 bases, and the junction held 12 bases outside the gene matches. CDR3 bases: TGTGCCAGCAGCCCCTTAGCGGGACGGGCGGGAGATACGCAGTATTTT. This gives the protein CASSPLAGRAGDTQYF.

The gene calls are TRBV18 and TRBJ1-5; 10 nucleotides agree with TRBD1. This CDR3 is built from 15 residues. Germline CDR1 is KGHSH and CDR2 is LQKENI. With 3 bases clipped from V and 4 bases from J, the junction kept 3 bases outside the gene matches. The CDR3 spells CASSPPGQGNQPQHF. DNA of the CDR3: TGTGCCAGCTCACCTCCGGGACAGGGGAATCAGCCCCAGCATTTT.

The chain couples TRBV4-2 to TRBJ2-7, with 10 bases that match TRBD2. The trim removed 1 base at V and 3 bases at J, leaving 6 bases unmatched. This CDR3 contains 16 residues. The germline CDR1 and CDR2 sequences are LGHNA and YNFKEQ. CDR3 amino acids: CASSQGEPSGGYEQYF. CDR3 in DNA: TGTGCCAGCAGCCAAGGCGAGCCTAGCGGGGGCTACGAGCAGTACTTC.

The V gene is TRBV6-5, the J gene TRBJ2-7; D remains unclear. Trimming pared 6 bases from V and 4 bases from J, leaving 16 bases between. The CDR3 is 14 amino acids. Germline assignment: CDR1 MNHEY and CDR2 SVGAGI. The CDR3 is CASSPAPRLYEQYF. The CDR3 DNA reads as TGTGCCAGCAGCCCCGCCCCCCGACTTTACGAGCAGTACTTC.

The CDR3 spells CATSRDAGTAYNSPLHF. The CDR3 nucleotides are TGTGCCACCAGCAGAGATGCCGGGACAGCTTATAATTCACCCCTCCACTTT. The chain uses TRBV15 and TRBJ1-6; 7 nucleotides agree with TRBD1. Germline CDR1 reads LNHNV; CDR2 reads YYDKDF (reference sequence). This CDR3 spans 17 amino acids. J gave up 4 bases and V 0 bases, and 6 bases lay outside the gene matches.

The rearrangement links TRBV30 to TRBJ1-2, with TRBD1 as a possible D gene (6 bases). The CDR3 extends over 14 amino acids. V lost 7 bases, J lost 0 bases, and 15 bases lay in between. The V gene's germline CDR1 is GTSNPN and CDR2 SVGIG (reference sequence). In DNA, the CDR3 is TGTGCCTTAACAGGGAGGGCTCCTAACTATGGCTACACCTTC. Its translation: CALTGRAPNYGYTF.

This chain joins TRBV9 and TRBJ2-4; the match to TRBD2 covers 9 bases. Germline V CDR1 and CDR2: SGDLS, YYNGEE. With 3 bases clipped from V and 7 bases from J, the junction kept 8 bases outside the gene matches. The CDR3 runs 15 residues. CDR3 DNA: TGTGCCAGCAGCGCCGCGGGGGGGCCTGGGAACATTCAGTACTTC. Protein: CASSAAGGPGNIQYF. The complete variable domain, with remaining parts taken from reference TRBV9 and TRBJ2-4, reads DSGVTQTPKHLITATGQRVTLRCSPRSGDLSVYWYQQSLDQGLQFLIQYYNGEERAKGNILERFSAQQFPDLHSELNLSSLELGDSALYFCASSAAGGPGNIQYFGAGTRLSVL.

This clone appeared a few times. This chain connects TRBV11-2 to TRBJ1-2; D is ambiguous. Germline values: CDR1 SGHAT, CDR2 FQNNGV. Trimming pared 4 bases from V and 7 bases from J, leaving 16 bases between. The CDR3 runs 14 residues. The CDR3: CASSSRLLLGGYTF. The DNA of the CDR3 is TGTGCCAGCAGCTCAAGACTCCTCCTGGGTGGCTACACCTTC.